This passage covers 19 T cell receptor beta chains from one sample sequenced in a study of blood T cell repertoires in COVID-19. Here immunoSEQ multiplex PCR was the method, and the copy in TCRdb shows in-frame clones only, minus some. The sample has 100,000 to 110,000 clones; around 81% are singletons. The sequencing input was peripheral blood. These receptors were obtained from a man aged 45-65 years with active or convalescent COVID-19.

This rearrangement joins TRBV7-9 to TRBJ2-5; D might be TRBD2 (5 bases). Germline lookup yields CDR1 SEHNR and CDR2 FQNEAQ (reference sequence). This CDR3 spans 14 amino acids. Trimming left V 3 bases short and J 0 bases short, with 8 bases between. The CDR3 sequence: CASSFGGYQETQYF. The CDR3 DNA reads TGTGCCAGCAGCTTTGGCGGGTACCAAGAGACCCAGTACTTC.

The CDR3 reads CASSLRLVRQFF. CDR3 in DNA: TGTGCCAGCAGCTTGAGACTAGTTAGGCAGTTCTTC. The genes are TRBV5-8 and TRBJ2-1; TRBD2 might be the D (6 bases). Germline V gene data show CDR1 as SGHTS and CDR2 as YDEGEE. Trimming shortened V by 1 base and J by 12 bases, and 11 bases separated the two germline ends. The CDR3 has 12 residues.

This clone was detected only once. The chain uses TRBV19 and TRBJ1-2, with 8 positions matching TRBD1. J lost 3 bases, V lost 3 bases, and 12 bases had no gene match. CDR3 size: 17 residues. From germline, CDR1 is LNHDA and CDR2 SQIVND (reference sequence). This CDR3 reads CASSISRTGTFDYGYTF. In nucleotides, the CDR3 is TGTGCCAGTAGTATCTCTAGGACAGGGACTTTTGACTATGGCTACACCTTC.

The chain has TRBV7-2 and TRBJ2-7; 7 bases are shared with TRBD2. V dropped 4 bases and J dropped 4; count of bases not matched to a gene: 10. The CDR3 totals 15 residues. CDR1 is SGHTA and CDR2 is FQGNSA in the germline V gene. CDR3 nucleotide sequence: TGTGCCAGCAGCTACTACGGGGGGAGGGCTTACGAGCAGTACTTC. It specifies CASSYYGGRAYEQYF.

This chain joins TRBV15 and TRBJ1-2, with 9 positions matching TRBD1. This CDR3 spans 15 amino acids. Germline V gives CDR1 LNHNV, CDR2 YYDKDF (reference sequence). V shed 1 base, J shed 7 bases, and the junction held 7 bases outside the gene matches. The CDR3 sequence: CATSRVRTGASGYTF. CDR3 bases: TGTGCCACCAGCAGAGTAAGGACAGGGGCCTCTGGCTACACCTTC.

The chain has TRBV24-1 and TRBJ1-3; no reliable D call. This CDR3 has 15 amino acids. Trimming took 3 bases from V and 4 from J, leaving 12 bases between them. Germline V gene lookup returns CDR1 KGHDR and CDR2 SFDVKD. As DNA, the CDR3 is TGTGCCACCAGTGATCCCCGTGGCGGAGGAAACACCATATATTTT. Amino acids: CATSDPRGGGNTIYF.

This chain connects TRBV5-4 to TRBJ1-4; maybe TRBD1 (5 bases). Trimming pared 0 bases from V and 7 bases from J, leaving 10 bases between. CDR1 SGHNT and CDR2 YYREEE come from the germline V gene (reference sequence). The CDR3 consists of 14 residues. CDR3 coding DNA: TGTGCCAGCAGCTTGGACCAGGGCGGTGAAAAACTGTTTTTT. This translates into CASSLDQGGEKLFF.

The rearrangement links TRBV3-1 (or the pseudogene TRBV3-2) to TRBJ1-4, with D maybe TRBD1 (5 bases). CDR3 length: 17 amino acids. Germline-derived CDR1 and CDR2 are LGHDT and YNNKEL (reference sequence). V was shortened by 5 bases and J by 7 bases, with 23 bases between the two germline ends. Here the CDR3 reads CASSTRKKGRAAEKLFF. DNA for the CDR3: TGTGCCAGCAGCACAAGAAAGAAGGGCAGGGCGGCTGAAAAACTGTTTTTT.

This sequence joins TRBV29-1 and TRBJ2-3; 10 bases line up with TRBD2. The CDR3 contains 14 residues. CDR1 and CDR2 (germline): SQVTM, ANQGSEA. J lost 0 bases, V lost 7 bases, and 4 bases had no gene match. The DNA for the CDR3 is TGCAGCGCCGAGACTAGCGGGAGCACAGATACGCAGTATTTT. Protein: CSAETSGSTDTQYF.

The chain uses TRBV18 and TRBJ2-2; a possible D gene is TRBD1 (5 bases). Germline V gives CDR1 KGHSH, CDR2 LQKENI. This CDR3 region has 16 residues. Trimming removed 3 bases at V and 1 base at J, with 12 bases between. The CDR3 protein is CASSPGTGVNTGELFF. CDR3 nucleotide sequence: TGTGCCAGCTCACCTGGTACAGGTGTGAACACCGGGGAGCTGTTTTTT.

The genes are TRBV7-8 and TRBJ1-2, with D maybe TRBD1 (5 bases). Trimming removed 5 bases at V and 8 bases at J, with 21 bases between. The CDR3 is 15 residues long. The germline V gene encodes CDR1 SGHVS and CDR2 FQNEAQ. The CDR3 sequence: CASSHRQPSMGGYTF. The CDR3 coding sequence is TGTGCCAGCAGCCACCGACAGCCCTCTATGGGAGGCTACACCTTC.

The chain joins TRBV7-2 to TRBJ1-6; no clear D. V gave up 1 base and J gave up 1 base, with 5 bases separating them. CDR3 length: 15 amino acids. CDR1 and CDR2 (germline): SGHTA, FQGNSA. CDR3 sequence reads: CASSLGGSYNSPLHF. CDR3 sequence (DNA): TGTGCCAGCAGCTTAGGAGGTTCCTATAATTCACCCCTCCACTTT.

This chain connects TRBV4-1 to TRBJ2-3; 7 positions match TRBD2. CDR1 MGHRA and CDR2 YSYEKL come from the germline V gene. The CDR3 extends over 14 amino acids. Trimming at V came to 7 bases and at J to 6 bases, leaving 10 bases not matched to a gene. The CDR3, as DNA: TGCGCCAGCACCCCCCGGGGGGAAAGGGATACGCAGTATTTT. This encodes CASTPRGERDTQYF.

The V and J genes are TRBV6-4 and TRBJ1-1; 11 bases map to TRBD1. Germline CDR1 reads MRHNA; CDR2 reads SNTAGT. This CDR3 has 16 amino acids. The junction had 8 bases not matched to a gene; V was cut back by 8 bases and J by 0 bases. CDR3 nucleotides: TGTGCCAGCGGTAAGGGACAGGGGGGGATGAACACTGAAGCTTTCTTT. Amino acid sequence: CASGKGQGGMNTEAFF.

The rearrangement joins TRBV19 to TRBJ1-1; 7 nucleotides agree with TRBD1. CDR1 LNHDA and CDR2 SQIVND come from the germline V gene (reference sequence). Losses at the gene ends were 3 bases for V and 7 bases for J; bases not matched to a gene: 5. The length of the CDR3 is 13 residues. The CDR3 DNA is TGTGCCAGTAGTATTGGGACAGCTCTTGAAGCTTTCTTT. This codes for CASSIGTALEAFF. The variable domain in full, completed from reference TRBV19 and TRBJ1-1, reads DGGITQSPKYLFRKEGQNVTLSCEQNLNHDAMYWYRQDPGQGLRLIYYSQIVNDFQKGDIAEGYSVSREKKESFPLTVTSAQKNPTAFYLCASSIGTALEAFFGQGTRLTVV.

This clone was found a few times. This rearrangement joins TRBV9 to TRBJ2-1; 8 nucleotides align to TRBD2. V lost 3 bases and J lost 9; bases outside the gene matches: 11. CDR3 length equals 15 residues. The germline CDR1 and CDR2 sequences are SGDLS and YYNGEE. In DNA form, the CDR3 reads TGTGCCAGCAGCGAGGAGGGCGGGAGGTCATTTGAGCAGTTCTTC. As protein: CASSEEGGRSFEQFF.

The CDR3 is CATSETGSSYEQYF. The CDR3 DNA follows: TGTGCCACCAGTGAGACAGGGAGTTCCTACGAGCAGTACTTC. The chain carries TRBV24-1 and TRBJ2-7; 7 bases map to TRBD1. The V gene end was trimmed by 4 bases and the J gene end by 1 base; junction bases not matched to a gene: 3. CDR3 length: 14 amino acids. Germline CDR1 and CDR2: KGHDR and SFDVKD.

The rearrangement links TRBV2 to TRBJ1-5, with a possible D match to TRBD1 (6 bases). This CDR3 is built from 16 residues. Germline-derived CDR1 and CDR2 are SNHLY and FYNNEI. Trimming took off 2 bases at V and 5 bases at J, with 16 bases between the two ends. The CDR3 protein is CASSEPAGGQDQPQHF. In DNA, the CDR3 is TGTGCCAGCAGTGAACCGGCGGGGGGGCAGGATCAGCCCCAGCATTTT.

The chain carries TRBV9 and TRBJ1-3; no clear D gene. This CDR3 has 13 residues. With 0 bases removed from V and 4 bases from J, the gap between germline ends came to 5 bases. CDR1 is SGDLS and CDR2 is YYNGEE in the germline V gene. CDR3 in DNA: TGTGCCAGCAGCGTAGCGTCGGGAAACACCATATATTTT. It translates to CASSVASGNTIYF.